This passage covers 25 T cell receptor beta chains from one sample sequenced in a study of cytomegalovirus exposure and HLA in healthy donors. In the PCR, 60 Vbeta and 13 Jbeta primers were used. The data were produced by immunoSEQ multiplex PCR, yet TCRdb's version contains in-frame clones alone and is incomplete. Altogether 140,000 to 150,000 clones are present, 73% being singletons, with the ten largest covering 1.6%. The sequenced sample consisted of PBMCs. The origin of the receptors is a woman aged 18-35 years in good health and CMV-seronegative.

The J gene is TRBJ1-2, the V gene TRBV15, with D tentatively TRBD1 (5 bases). Trimming removed 5 bases at V and 7 bases at J, with 8 bases between. Germline V gives CDR1 LNHNV, CDR2 YYDKDF (reference sequence). CDR3 length: 11 amino acids. The CDR3 spells CATSPGVGYTF. The CDR3 region has the DNA TGTGCCACCAGCCCGGGGGTTGGCTACACCTTC. Looking up the rest from reference TRBV15 and TRBJ1-2 gives the full variable domain: DAMVIQNPRYQVTQFGKPVTLSCSQTLNHNVMYWYQQKSSQAPKLLFHYYDKDFNNEADTPDNFQSRRPNTSFCFLDIRSPGLGDTAMYLCATSPGVGYTFGSGTRLTVV.

The rearrangement uses TRBV2 and TRBJ1-2; TRBD1 is a possible D gene (5 bases). This CDR3 region has 18 residues. Trimming shortened V by 8 bases and J by 8 bases, and 33 bases separated the two germline ends. Germline V CDR1 and CDR2: SNHLY, FYNNEI. Written as DNA, the CDR3 is TGTGCCAGCGGTGTTCTCGACTCGTGGCCCGGGACTTCGAGAGGCTACACCTTC. Its translation is CASGVLDSWPGTSRGYTF.

The J gene is TRBJ2-2, the V gene TRBV7-8; D remains unclear. This CDR3 contains 15 residues. V lost 3 bases to trimming and J lost 1 base, with 9 bases between them. CDR1 and CDR2 from the germline V gene are SGHVS and FQNEAQ. CDR3 residues: CASSLLYGNTGELFF. The CDR3 coding sequence is TGTGCCAGCAGCTTGCTTTACGGGAACACCGGGGAGCTGTTTTTT.

The chain is built from TRBV29-1 and TRBJ1-1; D may be TRBD1 (5 bases). The CDR3 contains 13 residues. The V and J ends lost 6 bases and 0 bases respectively, with 11 bases between them. Germline V gives CDR1 SQVTM, CDR2 ANQGSEA. Written as DNA, the CDR3 is TGCAGCGTACAGGAGTCCATGAACACTGAAGCTTTCTTT. It specifies CSVQESMNTEAFF. The full variable domain, rest sourced from reference TRBV29-1 and TRBJ1-1, is SAVISQKPSRDICQRGTSLTIQCQVDSQVTMMFWYRQQPGQSLTLIATANQGSEATYESGFVIDKFPISRPNLTFSTLTVSNMSPEDSSIYLCSVQESMNTEAFFGQGTRLTVV.

The J gene is TRBJ1-4, the V gene TRBV28; TRBD1 aligns across 7 bases. Germline CDR1 and CDR2: MDHEN and SYDVKM. The CDR3 contains 16 residues. V shed 3 bases, J shed 0 bases, and the junction held 4 bases outside the gene matches. The CDR3 DNA follows: TGTGCCAGCAGTTTGGGACAGCTTCCAACTAATGAAAAACTGTTTTTT. Protein sequence: CASSLGQLPTNEKLFF.

This chain joins TRBV10-3 and TRBJ1-6; no reliable D call. V shed 1 base and J shed 8 bases, with 12 bases lying between them. The germline V gene encodes CDR1 ENHRY and CDR2 SYGVKD. The CDR3 spans 15 residues. CDR3: CAISEYSGGDSPLHF. The CDR3 nucleotides read TGTGCCATCAGTGAGTACTCAGGCGGGGATTCACCCCTCCACTTT.

The CDR3 DNA sequence: TGCGCCAGCAGCGTGGACGGAGTTAATGAAAAACTGTTTTTT. Translating gives CASSVDGVNEKLFF. This sequence joins TRBV5-1 and TRBJ1-4; no firm D call. The length of the CDR3 is 14 residues. V was pared by 4 bases and J by 4 bases, with 11 bases between. Germline V lookup: CDR1 SGHRS, CDR2 YFSETQ.

The chain employs TRBV4-2 and TRBJ2-1; 12 nucleotides align to TRBD1. This CDR3 region has 16 residues. Germline loops: CDR1 LGHNA, CDR2 YNFKEQ. Trimming removed 3 bases from V and 10 bases from J; junction bases left unmatched: 10. Here the CDR3 reads CASSHAGTGGRIEQFF. The CDR3 DNA reads TGTGCCAGCAGCCATGCCGGGACAGGGGGCAGAATCGAGCAGTTCTTC.

CDR3: CASSLDQGLDNNYGYTF. The CDR3 DNA reads as TGTGCCAGCAGCTTAGATCAGGGGTTAGATAATAACTATGGCTACACCTTC. The chain combines TRBV7-9 with TRBJ1-2, with TRBD1 as a possible D gene (6 bases). The germline V and J ends were trimmed by 1 base and 1 base, with 16 bases remaining between them. There are 17 residues in the CDR3. The germline V gene encodes CDR1 SEHNR and CDR2 FQNEAQ (reference sequence).

This chain connects TRBV5-6 to TRBJ1-4; D remains unclear. The CDR3 length is 15 residues. Germline CDR1 reads SGHDT; CDR2 reads YYEEEE. V lost 4 bases and J 3 bases, leaving 13 bases between the germline ends. The DNA of the CDR3 is TGTGCCAGCAGCCGAGGAGGGCTCTCTAATGAAAAACTGTTTTTT. Amino acids: CASSRGGLSNEKLFF.

V gene TRBV11-2 combines with J gene TRBJ2-3; 9 bases match TRBD2. The CDR3 has 18 amino acids. After removal of 1 base from V and 2 bases from J, the junction contained 10 bases not matched to a gene. Germline V gives CDR1 SGHAT, CDR2 FQNNGV. The CDR3 bases are TGTGCCAGCAGCTTAGGCCTAGCGGGGTCATTATACACAGATACGCAGTATTTT. Its protein product is CASSLGLAGSLYTDTQYF.

This clone was seen only a few times. The genes are TRBV10-3 and TRBJ2-1; 10 nucleotides align to TRBD2. CDR3 size: 19 residues. Trimming took 1 base from V and 0 from J; bases not matched to a gene: 9. Per germline, CDR1 ENHRY and CDR2 SYGVKD. The DNA of the CDR3 is TGTGCCATCAGTGAGTGGGGTAGCGGGAGGTTGAGCTCCTACAATGAGCAGTTCTTC. Its protein is CAISEWGSGRLSSYNEQFF.

The CDR3 DNA sequence: TGTGCCAGCATCCCTAGGACAGGCCGAGGCAATCAGCCCCAGCATTTT. Its translation: CASIPRTGRGNQPQHF. The V and J genes are TRBV28 and TRBJ1-5, with 7 bases lining up with TRBD1. V lost 7 bases to trimming and J lost 2 bases; unmatched junction nucleotides: 11. The CDR3 contains 16 residues. Germline V CDR1 and CDR2: MDHEN, SYDVKM.

The V call is TRBV4-1, the J call TRBJ2-6; D call uncertain. The CDR3 loop spans 19 amino acids. Trimming removed 0 bases from V and 4 bases from J, with 19 bases in between. Per germline, CDR1 MGHRA and CDR2 YSYEKL. CDR3 sequence (DNA): TGCGCCAGCAGCCAAGATCTTGTAGCAGCCGTCAGCGGGGCCAACGTCCTGACTTTC. Residues: CASSQDLVAAVSGANVLTF.

This rearrangement joins TRBV9 to TRBJ2-1, with 8 bases lining up with TRBD1. Trimming removed 0 bases from V and 4 bases from J; junction bases left unmatched: 6. Germline-derived CDR1 and CDR2 are SGDLS and YYNGEE. The length of the CDR3 is 16 residues. The CDR3 loop is CASSVAGQGTYNEQFF. The CDR3 DNA sequence: TGTGCCAGCAGCGTAGCCGGACAGGGTACTTACAATGAGCAGTTCTTC.

V gene TRBV27 combines with J gene TRBJ2-3; D is unresolved. This CDR3 comprises 14 residues. V was clipped by 4 bases and J by 4 bases, with 12 bases between them. Germline V CDR1 and CDR2: MNHEY, SMNVEV (reference sequence). The CDR3 is CASSSLRGADTQYF. As DNA, the CDR3 is TGTGCCAGCAGTTCTCTGCGCGGCGCAGATACGCAGTATTTT.

The rearrangement uses TRBV11-2 and TRBJ1-3, with D possibly matching TRBD1 (6 bases). CDR3 length: 15 amino acids. The germline V gene has CDR1 SGHAT and CDR2 FQNNGV. Deletions cut 0 bases from V and 4 bases from J, with 10 bases between. The CDR3, as DNA: TGTGCCAGCAGCTTAGACCCAGGGGCGGGAAACACCATATATTTT. As protein: CASSLDPGAGNTIYF.

The genes are TRBV2 and TRBJ2-2; maybe TRBD1 (6 bases). V lost 4 bases, J lost 5 bases, and 14 bases lay in between. CDR3 length: 15 amino acids. Germline values: CDR1 SNHLY, CDR2 FYNNEI. The CDR3 spells CASSGQQGDTGELFF. The CDR3 nucleotides read TGTGCCAGCAGTGGTCAACAGGGAGATACCGGGGAGCTGTTTTTT.

The rearrangement joins TRBV6-7 to TRBJ2-5, with a possible D match to TRBD2 (6 bases). TRBV6-7 carries the ORF label, with uncertain function. V was pared by 0 bases and J by 5 bases, with 7 bases between. This CDR3 comprises 13 residues. CDR3 in amino acids: CASSYSGGETQYF. The DNA for the CDR3 is TGTGCCAGCAGTTACTCGGGAGGTGAGACCCAGTACTTC.

This clone has a handful of counts. V gene TRBV6-1 combines with J gene TRBJ2-5; D unresolved. The CDR3 is 14 amino acids. Trimming removed 1 base from V and 11 bases from J, with 17 bases in between. Germline V gives CDR1 MNHNS, CDR2 SASEGT. The CDR3 nucleotides are TGTGCCAGCAGTGAAGACGATTTCAGGCGTTCGCAGTACTTC. Residues: CASSEDDFRRSQYF.

The V and J genes are TRBV15 and TRBJ1-1; the match to TRBD1 covers 7 bases. Germline values: CDR1 LNHNV, CDR2 YYDKDF (reference sequence). This CDR3 region has 16 residues. The V and J ends lost 0 bases and 5 bases, in that order; junction bases with no gene match: 9. CDR3 DNA sequence: TGTGCCACCAGCAGAGACAGGGGGTTAAGGGGGACTGAAGCTTTCTTT. Translation: CATSRDRGLRGTEAFF.

The chain combines TRBV25-1 with TRBJ2-5; TRBD1 aligns across 12 bases. Losses at the gene ends were 3 bases for V and 5 bases for J; bases not matched to a gene: 10. The CDR3 consists of 17 residues. The germline V gene encodes CDR1 MGHDK and CDR2 SYGVNS. CDR3 in amino acids: CASSEPYGTGGWETQYF. CDR3 nucleotide sequence: TGTGCCAGCAGTGAGCCGTATGGGACAGGGGGCTGGGAGACCCAGTACTTC.

This clone was seen only a few times. The J gene is TRBJ2-1, the V gene TRBV11-3, with D uncertain. Trimming cost V 1 base and J 5 bases, with 6 bases left between them. The CDR3 loop spans 13 amino acids. Germline V gives CDR1 SGHNT, CDR2 YENEEA. CDR3 residues: CASSLGQDNEQFF. The CDR3 coding sequence is TGTGCCAGCAGCTTAGGTCAGGACAATGAGCAGTTCTTC. Full variable domain (remainder filled in from reference TRBV11-3 and TRBJ2-1): EAGVVQSPRYKIIEKKQPVAFWCNPISGHNTLYWYLQNLGQGPELLIRYENEEAVDDSQLPKDRFSAERLKGVDSTLKIQPAELGDSAVYLCASSLGQDNEQFFGPGTRLTVL.

The chain carries TRBV7-2 and TRBJ2-3, with unresolved D. The CDR3 contains 14 residues. Between the trimmed V and J ends, which lost 4 bases and 3 bases, there was a span of 11 bases. Germline CDR1 is SGHTA and CDR2 is FQGNSA. CDR3 nucleotide sequence: TGTGCCAGCAGCTCCAGCGCTGCGACAGATACGCAGTATTTT. This sequence encodes CASSSSAATDTQYF.

This clone was found a few times. CDR3 amino acids: CASSLYDTGELFF. Written as DNA, the CDR3 is TGTGCCAGCAGCTTATATGACACCGGGGAGCTGTTTTTT. The V call is TRBV7-9, the J call TRBJ2-2; D gene uncertain. The ends were cut back, 2 bases at V and 3 bases at J, with 4 bases in the middle. This CDR3 spans 13 amino acids. Germline assignment: CDR1 SEHNR and CDR2 FQNEAQ (reference sequence).